A single T cell receptor beta chain is shown here with its context. TCRdb keeps only in-frame clones here, not all; method: immunoSEQ multiplex PCR. This table holds around 75,000 clones, over 85% found once. V gave up 9 bases and J gave up 2 bases; unmatched junction bases: 8. CDR1 and CDR2 (germline): LNHDA, SQIVND (reference sequence). CDR3 length: 16 residues. The data stem from a study of OX40 agonist ivuxolimab in advanced cancers. Study information: Ivuxolimab was administered intravenously to patients at 0.01 to 10 mg/kg every 2 weeks. A mean age of 60 years, range about 23 to 80, was recorded, and around 85% were male.

This clonotype originated in an adult with an advanced solid tumor such as melanoma, head and neck, liver or kidney cancer. This material consisted of CD4+ or CD8+ T cells sorted from blood, taken in a trial of the OX40 agonist ivuxolimab. The V call is TRBV19, the J call TRBJ2-6, with 9 bases matching TRBD1. In nucleotides, the CDR3 is TGTGCCAGCGAGCCACAGGGGGCGCCTGGGGCCAACGTCCTGACTTTC. Protein: CASEPQGAPGANVLTF.